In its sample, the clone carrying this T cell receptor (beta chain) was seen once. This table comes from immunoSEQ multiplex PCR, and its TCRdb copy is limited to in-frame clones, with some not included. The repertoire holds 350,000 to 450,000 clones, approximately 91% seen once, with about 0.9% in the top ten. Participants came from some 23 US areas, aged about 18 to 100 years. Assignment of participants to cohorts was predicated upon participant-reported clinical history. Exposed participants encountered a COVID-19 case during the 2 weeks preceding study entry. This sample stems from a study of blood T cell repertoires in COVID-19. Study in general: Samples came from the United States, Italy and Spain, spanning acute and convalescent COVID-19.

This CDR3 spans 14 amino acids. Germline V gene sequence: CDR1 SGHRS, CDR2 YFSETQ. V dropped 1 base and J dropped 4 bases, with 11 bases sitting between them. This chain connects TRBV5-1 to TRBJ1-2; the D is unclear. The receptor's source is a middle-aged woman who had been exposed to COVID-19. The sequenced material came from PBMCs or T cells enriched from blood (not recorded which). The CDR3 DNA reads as TGCGCCAGCAGCTTGACCGGGAGGACCTATGGCTACACCTTC. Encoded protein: CASSLTGRTYGYTF.